A single T cell receptor (beta chain) is shown here with its context. Antigen unknown. In the PCR, 60 Vbeta and 13 Jbeta primers were used. The repertoire was sequenced with immunoSEQ multiplex PCR; TCRdb's copy has only in-frame clones and lacks some. Altogether roughly 180,000 clones are present, approximately 84% being singletons, with the ten largest covering 4.5% to 7.5%. Deletions cut 3 bases from V and 6 bases from J, with 7 bases between. This CDR3 is 11 amino acids long. The germline V gene encodes CDR1 SGDLS and CDR2 YYNGEE. The record originates from a study of cytomegalovirus exposure and HLA in healthy donors. Study-wide results and caveats: For presence/absence analyses, sequencing depth was assumed to be roughly uniform across donors.

This cohort consisted of healthy bone marrow donors. The sample consisted of PBMCs. The receptor was derived from a woman in her thirties in good health and CMV-seropositive. This chain connects TRBV9 to TRBJ2-7, with a possible D match to TRBD1 (5 bases). The CDR3 DNA follows: TGTGCCAGCAGCGCAAGGGGCGAGCAGTACTTC. Its protein is CASSARGEQYF.